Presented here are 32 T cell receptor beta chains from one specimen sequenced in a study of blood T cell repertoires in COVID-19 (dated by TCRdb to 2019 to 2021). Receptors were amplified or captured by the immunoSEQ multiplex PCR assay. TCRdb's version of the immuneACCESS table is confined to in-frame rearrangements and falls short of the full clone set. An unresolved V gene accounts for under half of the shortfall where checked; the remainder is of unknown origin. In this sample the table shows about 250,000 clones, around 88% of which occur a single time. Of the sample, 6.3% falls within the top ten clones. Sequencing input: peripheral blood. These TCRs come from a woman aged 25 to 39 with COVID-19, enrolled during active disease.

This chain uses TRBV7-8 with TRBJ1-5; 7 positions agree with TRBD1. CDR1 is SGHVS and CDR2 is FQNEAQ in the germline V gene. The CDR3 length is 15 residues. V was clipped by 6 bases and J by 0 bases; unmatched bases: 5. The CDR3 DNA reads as TGTGCCAGCAGAACCGGGACAGCTAGCAATCAGCCCCAGCATTTT. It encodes CASRTGTASNQPQHF.

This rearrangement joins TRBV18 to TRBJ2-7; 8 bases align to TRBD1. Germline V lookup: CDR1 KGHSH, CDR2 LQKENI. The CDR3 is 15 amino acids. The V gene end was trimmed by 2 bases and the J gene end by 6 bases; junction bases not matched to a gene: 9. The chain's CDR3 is CASSPFGQGAVEQYF. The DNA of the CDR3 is TGTGCCAGCTCACCATTCGGGCAGGGGGCAGTCGAGCAGTACTTC.

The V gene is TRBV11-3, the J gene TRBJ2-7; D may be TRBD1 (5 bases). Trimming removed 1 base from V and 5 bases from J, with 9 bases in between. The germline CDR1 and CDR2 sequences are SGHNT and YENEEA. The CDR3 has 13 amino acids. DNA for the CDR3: TGTGCCAGCAGCTTAGGCCCCAGGGACGAGCAGTACGTC. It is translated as CASSLGPRDEQYV.

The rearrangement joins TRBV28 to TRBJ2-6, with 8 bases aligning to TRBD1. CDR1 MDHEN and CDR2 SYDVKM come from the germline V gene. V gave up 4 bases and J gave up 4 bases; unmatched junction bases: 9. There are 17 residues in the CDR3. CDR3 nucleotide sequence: TGTGCCAGCAGTTCCTCTCAGGGGGCGCGCGGGGCCAACGTCCTGACTTTC. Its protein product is CASSSSQGARGANVLTF.

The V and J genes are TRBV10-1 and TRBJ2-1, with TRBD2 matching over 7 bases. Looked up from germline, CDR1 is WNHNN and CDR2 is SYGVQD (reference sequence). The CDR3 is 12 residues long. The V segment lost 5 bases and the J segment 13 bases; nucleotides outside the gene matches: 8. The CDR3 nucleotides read TGCGCCAGCAGTAGGGGCGGGGGTCCCCAGTTCTTC. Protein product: CASSRGGGPQFF.

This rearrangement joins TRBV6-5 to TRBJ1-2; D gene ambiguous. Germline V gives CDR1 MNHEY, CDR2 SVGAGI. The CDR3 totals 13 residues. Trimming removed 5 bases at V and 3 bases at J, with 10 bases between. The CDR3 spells CASSRDGDYGYTF. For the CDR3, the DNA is TGTGCCAGCAGTCGAGACGGGGACTATGGCTACACCTTC.

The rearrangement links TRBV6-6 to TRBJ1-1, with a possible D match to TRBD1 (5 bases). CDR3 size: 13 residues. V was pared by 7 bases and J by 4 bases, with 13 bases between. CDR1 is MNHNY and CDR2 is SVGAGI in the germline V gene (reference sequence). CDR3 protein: CASTQGVSTEAFF. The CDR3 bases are TGTGCCAGCACCCAGGGCGTGTCCACTGAAGCTTTCTTT.

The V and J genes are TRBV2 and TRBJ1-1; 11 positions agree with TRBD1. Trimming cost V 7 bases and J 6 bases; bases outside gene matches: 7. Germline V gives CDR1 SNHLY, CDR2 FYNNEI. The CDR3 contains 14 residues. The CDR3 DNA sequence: TGTGCCAGCAAGGACGGACAGGGGGCTTCTGAAGCTTTCTTT. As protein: CASKDGQGASEAFF.

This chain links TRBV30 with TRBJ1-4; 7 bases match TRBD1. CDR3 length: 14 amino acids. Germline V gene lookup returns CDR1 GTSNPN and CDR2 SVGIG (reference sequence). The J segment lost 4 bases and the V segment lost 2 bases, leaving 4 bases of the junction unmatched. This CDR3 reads CAWSPDRINEKLFF. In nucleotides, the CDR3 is TGTGCCTGGAGTCCGGACAGGATTAATGAAAAACTGTTTTTT.

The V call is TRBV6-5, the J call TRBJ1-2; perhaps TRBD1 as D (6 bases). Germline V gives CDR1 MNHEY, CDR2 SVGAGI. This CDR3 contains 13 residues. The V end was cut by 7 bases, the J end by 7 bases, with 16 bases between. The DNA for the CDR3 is TGTGCCAGCACCCTGGGGGGGGGCTCTGGCTACACCTTC. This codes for CASTLGGGSGYTF.

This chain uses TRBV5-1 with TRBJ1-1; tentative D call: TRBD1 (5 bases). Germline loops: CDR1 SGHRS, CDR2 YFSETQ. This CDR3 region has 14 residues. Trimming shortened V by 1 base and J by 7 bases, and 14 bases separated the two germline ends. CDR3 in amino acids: CASSLTPQGGEAFF. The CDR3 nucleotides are TGCGCCAGCAGCTTGACCCCCCAGGGTGGTGAAGCTTTCTTT.

In DNA form, the CDR3 reads TGTGCCAGCAGCTTAGTGGGACTAGCGGGAAACACCGGGGAGCTGTTTTTT. This sequence encodes CASSLVGLAGNTGELFF. The chain has TRBV7-9 and TRBJ2-2, with TRBD2 identical over 13 bases. This CDR3 comprises 17 residues. The V gene's germline CDR1 is SEHNR and CDR2 FQNEAQ (reference sequence). Unmatched junction bases numbered 1, after V lost 1 base and J lost 2 bases.

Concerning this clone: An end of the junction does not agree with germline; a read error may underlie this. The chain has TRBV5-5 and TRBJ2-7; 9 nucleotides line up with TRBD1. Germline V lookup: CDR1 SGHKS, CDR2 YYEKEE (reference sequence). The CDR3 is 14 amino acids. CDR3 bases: TGTGCCAGCAGCTTACAATTGGGACAGGGTTCCTTAACCTTC. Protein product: CASSLQLGQGSLTF.

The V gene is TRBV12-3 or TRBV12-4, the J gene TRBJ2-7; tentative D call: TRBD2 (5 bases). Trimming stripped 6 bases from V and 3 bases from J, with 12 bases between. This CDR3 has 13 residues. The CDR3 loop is CASRRSGNYEQYV. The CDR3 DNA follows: TGTGCCAGCAGGCGCTCCGGGAACTACGAGCAGTACGTC.

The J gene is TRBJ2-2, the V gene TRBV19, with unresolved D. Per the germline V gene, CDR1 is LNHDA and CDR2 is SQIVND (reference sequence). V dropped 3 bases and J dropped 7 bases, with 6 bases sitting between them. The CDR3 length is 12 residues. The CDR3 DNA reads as TGTGCCAGTAGTATCACGGGCGGGGAGCTGTTTTTT. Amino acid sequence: CASSITGGELFF.

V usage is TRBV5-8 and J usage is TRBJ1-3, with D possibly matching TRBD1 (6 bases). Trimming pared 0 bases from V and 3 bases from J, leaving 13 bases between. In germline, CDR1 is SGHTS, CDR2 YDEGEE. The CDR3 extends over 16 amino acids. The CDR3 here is CASSLGTAPHGNTIYF. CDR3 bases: TGTGCCAGCAGCTTGGGGACAGCCCCTCATGGAAACACCATATATTTT.

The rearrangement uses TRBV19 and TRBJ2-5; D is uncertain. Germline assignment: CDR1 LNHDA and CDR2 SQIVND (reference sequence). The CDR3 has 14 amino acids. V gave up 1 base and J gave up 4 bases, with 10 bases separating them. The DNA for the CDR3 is TGTGCCAGTAGTATAGGGGCCATGGGAGAGACCCAGTACTTC. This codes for CASSIGAMGETQYF.

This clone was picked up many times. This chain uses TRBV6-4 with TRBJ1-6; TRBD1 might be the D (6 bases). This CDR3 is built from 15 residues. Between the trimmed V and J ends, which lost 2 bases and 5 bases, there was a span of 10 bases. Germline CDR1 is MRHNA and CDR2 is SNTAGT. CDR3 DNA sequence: TGTGCCAGCAGTGACGGGGAGGGGGATAATTCACCCCTCCACTTT. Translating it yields CASSDGEGDNSPLHF.

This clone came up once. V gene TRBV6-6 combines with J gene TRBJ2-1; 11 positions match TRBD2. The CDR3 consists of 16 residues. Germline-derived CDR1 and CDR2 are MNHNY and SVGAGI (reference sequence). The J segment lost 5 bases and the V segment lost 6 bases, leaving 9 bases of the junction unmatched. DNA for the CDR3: TGTGCCAGCAGCCAAACACTAGCGGGGGCGAACAATGAGCAGTTCTTC. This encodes CASSQTLAGANNEQFF.

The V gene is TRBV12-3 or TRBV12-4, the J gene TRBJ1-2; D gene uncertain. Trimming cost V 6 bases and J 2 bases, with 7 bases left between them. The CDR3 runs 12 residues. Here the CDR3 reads CASSAENYGYTF. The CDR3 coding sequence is TGTGCCAGCAGCGCAGAAAACTATGGCTACACCTTC.

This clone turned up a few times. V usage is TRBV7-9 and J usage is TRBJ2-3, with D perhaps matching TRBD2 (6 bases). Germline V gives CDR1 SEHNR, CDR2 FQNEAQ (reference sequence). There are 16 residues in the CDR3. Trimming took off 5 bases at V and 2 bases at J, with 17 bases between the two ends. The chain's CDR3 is CASSMGLPVFTDTQYF. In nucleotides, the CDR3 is TGTGCCAGCAGCATGGGACTCCCCGTTTTCACAGATACGCAGTATTTT.

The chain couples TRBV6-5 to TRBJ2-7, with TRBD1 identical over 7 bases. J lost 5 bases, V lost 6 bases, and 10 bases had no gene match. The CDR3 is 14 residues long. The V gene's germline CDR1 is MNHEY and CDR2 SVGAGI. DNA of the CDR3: TGTGCCAGCAGGGGTTTAGGGGGCTTTCACGAGCAGTACTTC. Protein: CASRGLGGFHEQYF.

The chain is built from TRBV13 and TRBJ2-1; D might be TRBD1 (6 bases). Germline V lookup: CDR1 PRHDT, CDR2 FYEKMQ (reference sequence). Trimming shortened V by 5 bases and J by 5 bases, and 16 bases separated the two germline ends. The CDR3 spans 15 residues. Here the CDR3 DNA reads TGTGCCAGCAGCCGGACCCCCCAGGGGAACAATGAGCAGTTCTTC. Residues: CASSRTPQGNNEQFF.

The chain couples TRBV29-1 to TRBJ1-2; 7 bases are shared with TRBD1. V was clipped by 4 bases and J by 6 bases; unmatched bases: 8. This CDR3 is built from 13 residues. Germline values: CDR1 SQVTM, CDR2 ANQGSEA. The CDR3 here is CSVAEGAQHGYTF. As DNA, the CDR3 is TGCAGCGTTGCTGAGGGGGCGCAGCATGGCTACACCTTC.

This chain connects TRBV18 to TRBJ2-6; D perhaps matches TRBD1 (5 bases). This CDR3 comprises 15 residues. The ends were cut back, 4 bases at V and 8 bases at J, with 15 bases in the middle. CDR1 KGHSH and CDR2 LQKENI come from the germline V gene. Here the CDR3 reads CASSQKPPGTNVLTF. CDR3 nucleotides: TGTGCCAGCTCACAAAAACCCCCAGGGACCAACGTCCTGACTTTC. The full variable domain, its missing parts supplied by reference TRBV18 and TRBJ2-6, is NAGVMQNPRHLVRRRGQEARLRCSPMKGHSHVYWYRQLPEEGLKFMVYLQKENIIDESGMPKERFSAEFPKEGPSILRIQQVVRGDSAAYFCASSQKPPGTNVLTFGAGSRLTVL.

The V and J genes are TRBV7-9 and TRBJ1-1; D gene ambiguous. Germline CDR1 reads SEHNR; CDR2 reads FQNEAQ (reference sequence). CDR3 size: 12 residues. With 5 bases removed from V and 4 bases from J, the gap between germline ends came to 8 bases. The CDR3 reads CASSAGATEAFF. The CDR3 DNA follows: TGTGCCAGCAGCGCGGGAGCCACTGAAGCTTTCTTT.

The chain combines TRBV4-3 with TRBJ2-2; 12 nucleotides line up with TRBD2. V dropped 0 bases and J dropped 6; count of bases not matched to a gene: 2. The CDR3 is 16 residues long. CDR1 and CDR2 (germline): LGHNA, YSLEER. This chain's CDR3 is CASSQETSGRPGELFF. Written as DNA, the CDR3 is TGCGCCAGCAGCCAAGAAACTAGCGGGAGGCCCGGGGAGCTGTTTTTT.

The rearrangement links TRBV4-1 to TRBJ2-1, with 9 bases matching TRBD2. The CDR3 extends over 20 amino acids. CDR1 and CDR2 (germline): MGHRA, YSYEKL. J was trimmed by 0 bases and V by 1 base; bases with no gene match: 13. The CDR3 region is CASSQGGGTSHPSSYNEQFF. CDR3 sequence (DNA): TGCGCCAGCAGCCAAGGGGGGGGGACTAGCCATCCCTCCTCCTACAATGAGCAGTTCTTC.

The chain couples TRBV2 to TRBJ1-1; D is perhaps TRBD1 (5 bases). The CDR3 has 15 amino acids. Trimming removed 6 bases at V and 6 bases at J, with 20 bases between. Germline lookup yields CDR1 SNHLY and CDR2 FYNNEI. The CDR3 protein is CASRVNSGGFAEAFF. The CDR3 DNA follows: TGTGCCAGCAGGGTTAACTCGGGGGGGTTCGCTGAAGCTTTCTTT.

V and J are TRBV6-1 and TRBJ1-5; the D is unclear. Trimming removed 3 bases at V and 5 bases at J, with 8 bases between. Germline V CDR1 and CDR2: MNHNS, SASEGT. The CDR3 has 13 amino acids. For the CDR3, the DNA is TGTGCCAGCAGTGATAGCGTGGATCAGCCCCAGCATTTT. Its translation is CASSDSVDQPQHF.

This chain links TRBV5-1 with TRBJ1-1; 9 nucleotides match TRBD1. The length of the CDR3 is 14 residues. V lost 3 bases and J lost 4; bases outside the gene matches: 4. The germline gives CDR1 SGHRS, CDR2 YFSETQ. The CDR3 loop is CASSSSTGGTEAFF. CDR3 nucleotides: TGCGCCAGCAGCTCGTCGACAGGGGGCACTGAAGCTTTCTTT.

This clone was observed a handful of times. The CDR3 bases are TGTGCCAGCAGTTTATATACCCCGGGGTGGACTGAAGCTTTCTTT. It is translated as CASSLYTPGWTEAFF. V is TRBV27 and J is TRBJ1-1; D gene uncertain. Between the trimmed V and J ends, which lost 1 base and 5 bases, there was a span of 14 bases. In germline, CDR1 is MNHEY, CDR2 SMNVEV (reference sequence). This CDR3 has 15 residues.